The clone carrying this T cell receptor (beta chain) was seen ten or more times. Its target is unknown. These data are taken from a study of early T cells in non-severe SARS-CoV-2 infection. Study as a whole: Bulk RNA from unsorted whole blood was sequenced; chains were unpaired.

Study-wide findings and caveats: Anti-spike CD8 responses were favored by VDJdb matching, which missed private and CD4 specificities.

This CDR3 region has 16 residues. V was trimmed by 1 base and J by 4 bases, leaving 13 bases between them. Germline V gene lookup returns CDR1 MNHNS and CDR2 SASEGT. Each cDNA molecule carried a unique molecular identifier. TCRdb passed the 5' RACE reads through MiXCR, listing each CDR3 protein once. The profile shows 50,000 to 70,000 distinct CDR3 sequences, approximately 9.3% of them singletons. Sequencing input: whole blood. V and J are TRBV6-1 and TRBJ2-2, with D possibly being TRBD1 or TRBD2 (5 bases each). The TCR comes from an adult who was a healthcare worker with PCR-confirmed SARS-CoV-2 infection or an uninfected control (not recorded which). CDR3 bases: TGTGCCAGCAGTGAAGGGGGCGGGTCTGGCACCGGGGAGCTGTTTTTT. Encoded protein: CASSEGGGSGTGELFF.